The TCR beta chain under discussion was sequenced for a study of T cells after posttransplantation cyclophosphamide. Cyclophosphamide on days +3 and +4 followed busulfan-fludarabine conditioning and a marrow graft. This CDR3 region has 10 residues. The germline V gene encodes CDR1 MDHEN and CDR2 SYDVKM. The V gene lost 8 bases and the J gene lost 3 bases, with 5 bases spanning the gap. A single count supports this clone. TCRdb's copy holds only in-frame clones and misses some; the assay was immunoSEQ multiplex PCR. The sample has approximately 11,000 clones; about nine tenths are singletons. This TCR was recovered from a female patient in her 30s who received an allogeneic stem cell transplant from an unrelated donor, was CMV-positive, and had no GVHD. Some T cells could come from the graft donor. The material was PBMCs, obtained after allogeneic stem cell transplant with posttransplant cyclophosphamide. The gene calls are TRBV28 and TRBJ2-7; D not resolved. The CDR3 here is CASGNYEQYF. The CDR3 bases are TGTGCCAGCGGCAACTACGAGCAGTACTTC.